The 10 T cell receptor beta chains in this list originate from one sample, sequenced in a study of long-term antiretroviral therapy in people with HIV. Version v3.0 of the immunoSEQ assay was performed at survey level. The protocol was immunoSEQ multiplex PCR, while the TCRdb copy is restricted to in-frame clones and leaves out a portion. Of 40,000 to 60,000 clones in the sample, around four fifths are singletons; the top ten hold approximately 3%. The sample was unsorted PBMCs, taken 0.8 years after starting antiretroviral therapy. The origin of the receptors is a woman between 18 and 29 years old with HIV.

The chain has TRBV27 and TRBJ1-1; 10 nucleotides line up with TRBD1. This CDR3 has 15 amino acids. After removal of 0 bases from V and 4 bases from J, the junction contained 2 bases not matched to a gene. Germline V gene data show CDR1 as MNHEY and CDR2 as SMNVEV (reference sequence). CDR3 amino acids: CASSLSRTGGTEAFF. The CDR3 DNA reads TGTGCCAGCAGTTTATCCAGGACAGGGGGCACTGAAGCTTTCTTT.

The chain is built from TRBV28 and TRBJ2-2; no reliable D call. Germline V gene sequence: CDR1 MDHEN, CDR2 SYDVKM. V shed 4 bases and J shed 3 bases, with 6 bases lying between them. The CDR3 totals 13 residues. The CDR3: CASSSIDTGELFF. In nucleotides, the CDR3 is TGTGCCAGCAGTTCGATTGACACCGGGGAGCTGTTTTTT.

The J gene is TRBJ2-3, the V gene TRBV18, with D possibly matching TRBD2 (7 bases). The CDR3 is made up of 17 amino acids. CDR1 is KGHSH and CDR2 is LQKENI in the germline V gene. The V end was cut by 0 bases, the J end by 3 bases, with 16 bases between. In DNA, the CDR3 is TGTGCCAGCTCACCACCGTCCGGGGGGCGCAAAACAGATACGCAGTATTTT. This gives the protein CASSPPSGGRKTDTQYF. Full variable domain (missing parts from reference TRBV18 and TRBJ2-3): NAGVMQNPRHLVRRRGQEARLRCSPMKGHSHVYWYRQLPEEGLKFMVYLQKENIIDESGMPKERFSAEFPKEGPSILRIQQVVRGDSAAYFCASSPPSGGRKTDTQYFGPGTRLTVL.

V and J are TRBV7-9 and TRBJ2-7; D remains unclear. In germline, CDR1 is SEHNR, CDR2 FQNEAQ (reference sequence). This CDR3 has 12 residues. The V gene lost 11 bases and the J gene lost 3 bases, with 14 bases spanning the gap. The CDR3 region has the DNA TGTGCCTCTAAAGGTGGCTTCTACGAGCAGTACTTC. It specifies CASKGGFYEQYF.

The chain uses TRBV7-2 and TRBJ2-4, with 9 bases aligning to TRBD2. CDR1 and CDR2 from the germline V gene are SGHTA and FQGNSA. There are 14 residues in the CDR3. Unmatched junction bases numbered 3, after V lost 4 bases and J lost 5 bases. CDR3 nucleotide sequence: TGTGCCAGCAGCTCGGGACTAGCAGAAAACATTCAGTACTTC. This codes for CASSSGLAENIQYF.

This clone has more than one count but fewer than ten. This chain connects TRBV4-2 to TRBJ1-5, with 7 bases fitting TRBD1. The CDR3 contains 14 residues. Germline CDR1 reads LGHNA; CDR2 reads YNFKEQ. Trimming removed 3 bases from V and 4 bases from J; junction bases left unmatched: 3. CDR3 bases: TGTGCCAGCAGCCATTCGACAGGGAATCAGCCCCAGCATTTT. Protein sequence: CASSHSTGNQPQHF.

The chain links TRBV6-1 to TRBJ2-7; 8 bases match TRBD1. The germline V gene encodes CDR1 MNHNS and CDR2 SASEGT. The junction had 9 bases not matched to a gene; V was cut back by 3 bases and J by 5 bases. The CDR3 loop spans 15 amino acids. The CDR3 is CASSDLGQGVHEQYF. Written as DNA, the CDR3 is TGTGCCAGCAGTGATTTAGGACAGGGTGTCCACGAGCAGTACTTC.

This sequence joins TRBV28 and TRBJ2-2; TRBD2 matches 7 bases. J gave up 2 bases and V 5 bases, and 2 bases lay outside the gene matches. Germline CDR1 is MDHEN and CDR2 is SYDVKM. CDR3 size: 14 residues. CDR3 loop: CASSLAENTGELFF. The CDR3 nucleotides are TGTGCCAGCAGTCTAGCGGAAAACACCGGGGAGCTGTTTTTT. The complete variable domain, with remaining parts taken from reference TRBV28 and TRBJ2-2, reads DVKVTQSSRYLVKRTGEKVFLECVQDMDHENMFWYRQDPGLGLRLIYFSYDVKMKEKGDIPEGYSVSREKKERFSLILESASTNQTSMYLCASSLAENTGELFFGEGSRLTVL.

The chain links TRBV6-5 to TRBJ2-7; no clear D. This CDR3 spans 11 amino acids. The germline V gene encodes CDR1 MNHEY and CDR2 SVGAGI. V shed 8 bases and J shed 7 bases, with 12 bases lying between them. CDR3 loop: CASQTLEEQYF. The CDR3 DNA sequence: TGTGCCAGCCAGACCTTGGAAGAGCAGTACTTC.

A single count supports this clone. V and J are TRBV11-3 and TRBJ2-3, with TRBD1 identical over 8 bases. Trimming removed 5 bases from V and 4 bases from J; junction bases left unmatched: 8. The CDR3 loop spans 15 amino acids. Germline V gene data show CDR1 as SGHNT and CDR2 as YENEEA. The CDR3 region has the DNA TGTGCCAGCAGCGAAGACAGGGGAGTTCCAGATACGCAGTATTTT. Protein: CASSEDRGVPDTQYF.